This TCR beta chain was identified in a study of CD4+ T cells in melanoma. Findings and limits, study-wide: CD8+ T cell, macrophage and B cell function reportedly correlated with neoantigen-specific CD4+ T cells. Reportedly, melanoma neoantigen-specific CD4+ T cells showed varied differentiation states.

Comment on this clone: What it recognizes is unknown.

Only in-frame clones appear in the TCRdb table, and some are missing; sequencing was by immunoSEQ multiplex PCR. Of 20,000 to 25,000 clones listed, just under 80% were seen once; the top ten hold approximately 9.7%. The CDR3 is made up of 14 amino acids. V was clipped by 5 bases and J by 2 bases, with 13 bases between them. From germline, CDR1 is MNHNS and CDR2 SASEGT. The sequence came from a human donor with melanoma. The chain has TRBV6-1 and TRBJ2-7, with D possibly being TRBD1 (6 bases). CDR3 amino acids: CASSRGPGAYEQYF. The CDR3 DNA follows: TGTGCCAGCAGTCGGGGACCAGGGGCCTACGAGCAGTACTTC.